The 18 T cell receptor beta chains listed next were all sequenced from one sample in a study of CXCR3-negative and CXCR3-positive naive CD8 T cells. cDNA libraries for TRB were generated by 5' RACE incorporating UMI labels. TCRdb reanalyzed the 5' RACE reads and collapses them to one entry per CDR3 protein, without DNA. The sample holds approximately 88,000 distinct CDR3 sequences. Sequences were obtained from naive CXCR3- CD8+ T cells from blood. Subset indicated: CD45RO-CCR7+CD27+CD95- naive CD8+ T cells lacking CXCR3 (TNR3-). These receptor sequences come from a human donor in good health. Some clones in this sample may be carry-over from other donors' samples.

The chain recombines TRBV19 with TRBJ2-4; TCRdb lists TRBD1, though no DNA is available to test this call. Germline CDR1 and CDR2: LNHDA and SQIVND (reference sequence). The CDR3 has 14 residues. CDR3 in amino acids: CASSGRDSENIQYF.

The chain employs TRBV29-1 and TRBJ2-2; lacking DNA, the TRBD1 call made by TCRdb goes unchecked. This CDR3 is built from 16 residues. From germline, CDR1 is SQVTM and CDR2 ANQGSEA. This CDR3 reads CSVEEGRGSLPGELFF.

Here the CDR3 reads CASSWDVSYEQYF. The rearrangement uses TRBV5-5 and TRBJ2-7. This CDR3 comprises 13 residues. Germline V lookup: CDR1 SGHKS, CDR2 YYEKEE (reference sequence).

This chain joins TRBV4-1 and TRBJ2-1; the D call of TRBD1 rests on TCRdb alone, since no DNA is present to check it. The CDR3 sequence is 15 residues long. In germline, CDR1 is MGHRA, CDR2 YSYEKL. CDR3 sequence: CASSLTTTGSDEQFF.

The chain employs TRBV29-1 and TRBJ2-1; TCRdb indicates TRBD1, and absent DNA this call remains unverified. Per germline, CDR1 SQVTM and CDR2 ANQGSEA. CDR3 length: 15 residues. The CDR3 protein is CSVDRDRGSYNEQFF.

V usage is TRBV12-3 or TRBV12-4 and J usage is TRBJ2-3. This CDR3 is 13 amino acids long. CDR3 protein: CASSSIHTDTQYF.

The chain is built from TRBV29-1 and TRBJ1-2; the TRBD1 assignment by TCRdb is unverifiable without DNA. CDR3 length: 16 residues. CDR1 is SQVTM, CDR2 ANQGSEA, per germline. The CDR3 loop is CSVEDLETAKNYGYTF.

This chain links TRBV15 with TRBJ1-2; the D call of TRBD1 rests on TCRdb alone, since no DNA is present to check it. CDR3 length equals 16 residues. Germline CDR1 LNHNV, CDR2 YYDKDF (reference sequence). CDR3 in amino acids: CATSGPLQGANYGYTF.

CDR3 sequence: CASSLGGYTDTQYF. The chain carries TRBV12-3 or TRBV12-4 and TRBJ2-3; as DNA is missing, the TRBD1 call by TCRdb cannot be tested. The CDR3 is made up of 14 amino acids.

The V and J genes are TRBV6-2 or TRBV6-3 and TRBJ2-3; the D gene TCRdb calls, TRBD1, cannot be checked with no DNA. Per the germline V gene, CDR1 is MNHEY and CDR2 is SVGEGT. This CDR3 is 17 amino acids long. The CDR3 spells CASSYSTRQFQKDTQYF.

J is TRBJ1-5 and V is TRBV5-4. CDR1 and CDR2 (germline): SGHNT, YYREEE (reference sequence). This CDR3 is built from 16 residues. The chain's CDR3 is CASSLGQPNSNQPQHF.

J is TRBJ1-1 and V is TRBV2. Looked up from germline, CDR1 is SNHLY and CDR2 is FYNNEI. The CDR3 is made up of 14 amino acids. The CDR3: CASSDGRGNTEAFF.

V gene TRBV12-3 or TRBV12-4 combines with J gene TRBJ2-1; with no DNA, the TCRdb D assignment of TRBD2 cannot be verified. This CDR3 is 15 amino acids long. CDR3 residues: CASRTSGHSYNEQFF.

This rearrangement joins TRBV20-1 to TRBJ2-5. The CDR3 spans 13 residues. Germline assignment: CDR1 DFQATT and CDR2 SNEGSKA (reference sequence). The CDR3 here is CSAYTEYQETQYF.

The CDR3 sequence: CSAVNREIYEQYF. The rearrangement uses TRBV20-1 and TRBJ2-7; the TCRdb D gene call, TRBD1, has no DNA to confirm it. There are 13 residues in the CDR3. Germline V gene lookup returns CDR1 DFQATT and CDR2 SNEGSKA (reference sequence).

The V and J genes are TRBV5-1 and TRBJ1-1; the D gene TCRdb calls, TRBD1, cannot be checked with no DNA. The germline V gene encodes CDR1 SGHRS and CDR2 YFSETQ. The CDR3 runs to 16 residues. CDR3 amino acids: CASSIQGMRGNTEAFF. The full variable domain, rest sourced from reference TRBV5-1 and TRBJ1-1, is KAGVTQTPRYLIKTRGQQVTLSCSPISGHRSVSWYQQTPGQGLQFLFEYFSETQRNKGNFPGRFSGRQFSNSRSEMNVSTLELGDSALYLCASSIQGMRGNTEAFFGQGTRLTVV.

The V gene is TRBV7-9, the J gene TRBJ2-5. The CDR3 extends over 13 amino acids. From germline, CDR1 is SEHNR and CDR2 FQNEAQ (reference sequence). The CDR3 region is CASSQDQWETQYF.

The chain employs TRBV20-1 and TRBJ2-7; TCRdb's D call of TRBD1 is untestable without DNA. This CDR3 has 13 amino acids. Germline V gives CDR1 DFQATT, CDR2 SNEGSKA (reference sequence). CDR3 region: CSARPLSSYEQYF.